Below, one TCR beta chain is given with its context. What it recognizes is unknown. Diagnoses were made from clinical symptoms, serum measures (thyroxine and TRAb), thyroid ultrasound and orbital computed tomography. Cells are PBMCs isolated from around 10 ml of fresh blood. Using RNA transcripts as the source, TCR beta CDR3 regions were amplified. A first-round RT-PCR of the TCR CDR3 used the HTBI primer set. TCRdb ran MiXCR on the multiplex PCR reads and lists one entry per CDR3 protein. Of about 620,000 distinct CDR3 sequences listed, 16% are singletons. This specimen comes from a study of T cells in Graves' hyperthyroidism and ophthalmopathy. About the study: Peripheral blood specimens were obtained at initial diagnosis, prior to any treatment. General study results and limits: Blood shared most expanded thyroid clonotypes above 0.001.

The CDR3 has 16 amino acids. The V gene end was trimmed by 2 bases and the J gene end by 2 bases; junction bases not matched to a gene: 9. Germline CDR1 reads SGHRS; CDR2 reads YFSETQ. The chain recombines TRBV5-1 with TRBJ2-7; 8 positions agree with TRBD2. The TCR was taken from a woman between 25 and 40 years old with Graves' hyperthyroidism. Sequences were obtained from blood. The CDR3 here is CASSFGAGGSTYEQYF. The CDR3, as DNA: TGCGCCAGCAGCTTTGGGGCGGGAGGCTCGACCTACGAGCAGTACTTC.